Sequencing of this T cell receptor beta chain was carried out in a study of T cells after yellow fever vaccination. Between the trimmed V and J ends, which lost 0 bases and 4 bases, there was a span of 7 bases. The germline V gene encodes CDR1 DFQATT and CDR2 SNEGSKA (reference sequence). CDR3 length: 13 residues. They built TCR cDNA with 5'RACE template switching, a step that put in a universal primer site and UMIs. TCRdb called the 5' RACE reads again in MiXCR, with one record for every CDR3 protein. The table shows under 95,000 distinct CDR3 sequences, with about 7.2% occurring only once. This clonotype showed up many times.

Sequenced here: CD8+ T cells sorted from PBMCs, sampled less than 11 days after the first yellow fever vaccination. This chain uses TRBV20-1 with TRBJ1-5; D uncertain. This TCR derives from a man aged 18 to 29 who received the YFV17D yellow fever vaccine. The CDR3 is CSAREPENQPQHF. The CDR3 DNA reads as TGCAGTGCTAGAGAGCCAGAAAATCAGCCCCAGCATTTT.